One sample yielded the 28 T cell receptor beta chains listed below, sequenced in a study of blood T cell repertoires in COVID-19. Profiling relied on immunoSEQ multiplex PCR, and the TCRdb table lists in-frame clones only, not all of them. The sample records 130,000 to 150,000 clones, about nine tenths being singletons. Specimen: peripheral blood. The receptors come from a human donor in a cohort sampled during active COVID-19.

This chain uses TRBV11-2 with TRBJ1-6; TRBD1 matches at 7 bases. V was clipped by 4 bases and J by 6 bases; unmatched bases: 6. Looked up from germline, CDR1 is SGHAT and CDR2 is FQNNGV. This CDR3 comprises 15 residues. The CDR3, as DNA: TGTGCCAGCAGCTCATTCGGGACAGTTAATTCACCCCTCCACTTT. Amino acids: CASSSFGTVNSPLHF.

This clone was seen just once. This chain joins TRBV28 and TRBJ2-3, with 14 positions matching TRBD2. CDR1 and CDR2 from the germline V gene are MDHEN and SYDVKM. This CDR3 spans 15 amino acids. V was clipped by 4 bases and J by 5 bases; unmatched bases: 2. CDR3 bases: TGTGCCAGCAGTTGGGGGACTAGCGGGGGAGATACGCAGTATTTT. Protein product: CASSWGTSGGDTQYF.

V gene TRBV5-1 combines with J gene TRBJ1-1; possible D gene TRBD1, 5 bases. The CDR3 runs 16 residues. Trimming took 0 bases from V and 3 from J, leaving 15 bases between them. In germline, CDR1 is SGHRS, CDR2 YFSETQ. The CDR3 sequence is CASSLVSGGRDTEAFF. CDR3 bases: TGCGCCAGCAGCTTGGTTTCCGGGGGAAGGGACACTGAAGCTTTCTTT. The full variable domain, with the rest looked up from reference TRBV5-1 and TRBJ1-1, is KAGVTQTPRYLIKTRGQQVTLSCSPISGHRSVSWYQQTPGQGLQFLFEYFSETQRNKGNFPGRFSGRQFSNSRSEMNVSTLELGDSALYLCASSLVSGGRDTEAFFGQGTRLTVV.

CDR3 coding DNA: TGTGCCAGCAGCGTAGGTAGTAGCGGGGCCTCCTACGAGCAGTACTTC. It translates to CASSVGSSGASYEQYF. The chain combines TRBV9 with TRBJ2-7; 8 nucleotides line up with TRBD2. CDR1 is SGDLS, CDR2 YYNGEE, per germline. J was trimmed by 0 bases and V by 0 bases; bases with no gene match: 5. This CDR3 has 16 amino acids.

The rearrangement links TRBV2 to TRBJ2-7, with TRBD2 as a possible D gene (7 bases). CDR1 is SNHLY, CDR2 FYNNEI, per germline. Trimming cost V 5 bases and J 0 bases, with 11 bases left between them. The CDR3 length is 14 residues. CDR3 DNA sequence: TGTGCCAGCAGTCCGGGGGGCGGCTCCTACGAGCAGTACTTC. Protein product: CASSPGGGSYEQYF.

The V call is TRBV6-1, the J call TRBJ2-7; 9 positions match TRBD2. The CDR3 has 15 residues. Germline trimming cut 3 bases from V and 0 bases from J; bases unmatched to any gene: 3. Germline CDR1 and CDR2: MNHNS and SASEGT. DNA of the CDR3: TGTGCCAGCAGTGACCTAGCGGGGATCTCCTACGAGCAGTACTTC. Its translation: CASSDLAGISYEQYF.

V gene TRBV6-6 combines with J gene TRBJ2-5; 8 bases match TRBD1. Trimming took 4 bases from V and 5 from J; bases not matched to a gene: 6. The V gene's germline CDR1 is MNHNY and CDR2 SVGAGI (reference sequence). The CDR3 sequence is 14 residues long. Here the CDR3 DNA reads TGTGCCAGCAGTTCAGGACAGGGTTGGGAGACCCAGTACTTC. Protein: CASSSGQGWETQYF.

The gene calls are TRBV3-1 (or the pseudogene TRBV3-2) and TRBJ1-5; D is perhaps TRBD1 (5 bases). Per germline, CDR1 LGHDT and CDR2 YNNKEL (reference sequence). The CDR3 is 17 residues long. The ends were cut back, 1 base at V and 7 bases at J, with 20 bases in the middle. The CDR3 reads CASSQGPPGTGAQPQHF. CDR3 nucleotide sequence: TGTGCCAGCAGCCAAGGGCCCCCGGGTACAGGCGCGCAGCCCCAGCATTTT.

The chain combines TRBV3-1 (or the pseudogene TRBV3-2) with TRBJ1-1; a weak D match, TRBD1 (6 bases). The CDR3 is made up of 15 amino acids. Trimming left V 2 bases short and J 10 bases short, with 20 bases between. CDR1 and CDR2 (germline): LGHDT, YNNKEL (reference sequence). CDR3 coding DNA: TGTGCCAGCAGCCAAATGGTACAGGGAGCAGCAGGAGCTTTCTTT. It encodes CASSQMVQGAAGAFF.

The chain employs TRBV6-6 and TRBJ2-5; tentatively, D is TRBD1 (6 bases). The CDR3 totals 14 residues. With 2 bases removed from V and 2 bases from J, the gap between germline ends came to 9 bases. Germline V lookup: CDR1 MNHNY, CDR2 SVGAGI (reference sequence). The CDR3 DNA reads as TGTGCCAGCAGTTACCCGGGACAACAAGAGACCCAGTACTTC. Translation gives CASSYPGQQETQYF.

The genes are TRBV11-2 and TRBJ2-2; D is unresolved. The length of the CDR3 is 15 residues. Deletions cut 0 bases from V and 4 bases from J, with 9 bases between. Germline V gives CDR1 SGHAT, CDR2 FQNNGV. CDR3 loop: CASSLEAAGTGELFF. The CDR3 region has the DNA TGTGCCAGCAGCTTAGAAGCCGCCGGCACCGGGGAGCTGTTTTTT.

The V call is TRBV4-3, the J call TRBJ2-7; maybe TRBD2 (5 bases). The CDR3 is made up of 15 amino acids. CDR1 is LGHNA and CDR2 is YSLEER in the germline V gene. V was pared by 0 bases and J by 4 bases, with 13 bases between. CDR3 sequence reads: CASSQEASRGYEQYF. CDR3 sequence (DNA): TGCGCCAGCAGCCAAGAAGCGTCTCGGGGTTACGAGCAGTACTTC.

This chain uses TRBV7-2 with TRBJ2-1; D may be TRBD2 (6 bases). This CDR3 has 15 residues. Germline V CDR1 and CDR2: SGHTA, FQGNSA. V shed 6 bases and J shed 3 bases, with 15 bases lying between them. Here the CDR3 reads CASSFIAALYNEQFF. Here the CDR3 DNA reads TGTGCCAGCAGTTTCATAGCGGCCCTCTACAATGAGCAGTTCTTC.

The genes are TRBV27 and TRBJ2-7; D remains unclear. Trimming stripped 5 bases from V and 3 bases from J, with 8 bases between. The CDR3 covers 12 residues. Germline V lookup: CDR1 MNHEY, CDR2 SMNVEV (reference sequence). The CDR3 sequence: CASSNEVYEQYF. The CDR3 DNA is TGTGCCAGCAGTAATGAGGTCTACGAGCAGTACTTC.

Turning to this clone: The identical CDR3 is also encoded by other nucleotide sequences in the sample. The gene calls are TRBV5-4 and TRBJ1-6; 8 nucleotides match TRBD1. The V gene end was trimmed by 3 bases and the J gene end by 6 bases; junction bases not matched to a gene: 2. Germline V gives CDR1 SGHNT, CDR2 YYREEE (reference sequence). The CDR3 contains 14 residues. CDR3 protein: CASSSDRGNSPLHF. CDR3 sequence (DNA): TGTGCCAGCAGCTCCGACAGGGGTAATTCACCCCTCCACTTT. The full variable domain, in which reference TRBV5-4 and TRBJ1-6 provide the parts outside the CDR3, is ETGVTQSPTHLIKTRGQQVTLRCSSQSGHNTVSWYQQALGQGPQFIFQYYREEENGRGNFPPRFSGLQFPNYSSELNVNALELDDSALYLCASSSDRGNSPLHFGNGTRLTVT.

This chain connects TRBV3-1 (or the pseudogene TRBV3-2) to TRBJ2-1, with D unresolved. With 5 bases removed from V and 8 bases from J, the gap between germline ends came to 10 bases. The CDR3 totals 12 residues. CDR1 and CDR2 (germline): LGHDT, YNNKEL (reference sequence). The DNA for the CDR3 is TGTGCCAGCAGCTCTAGTGCCTATGAGCAGTTCTTC. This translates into CASSSSAYEQFF.

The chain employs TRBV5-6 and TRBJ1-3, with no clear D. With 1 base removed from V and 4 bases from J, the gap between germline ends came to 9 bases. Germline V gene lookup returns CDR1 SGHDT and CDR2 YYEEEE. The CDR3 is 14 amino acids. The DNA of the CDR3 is TGTGCCAGCAGCTTGTACCCCGGGGGAAACACCATATATTTT. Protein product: CASSLYPGGNTIYF.

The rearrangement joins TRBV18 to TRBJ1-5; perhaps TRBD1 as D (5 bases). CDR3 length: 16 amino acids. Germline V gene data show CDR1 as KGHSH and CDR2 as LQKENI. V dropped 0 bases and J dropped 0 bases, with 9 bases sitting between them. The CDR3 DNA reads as TGTGCCAGCTCACCACCGGGTAGGGGTAGCAATCAGCCCCAGCATTTT. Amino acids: CASSPPGRGSNQPQHF.

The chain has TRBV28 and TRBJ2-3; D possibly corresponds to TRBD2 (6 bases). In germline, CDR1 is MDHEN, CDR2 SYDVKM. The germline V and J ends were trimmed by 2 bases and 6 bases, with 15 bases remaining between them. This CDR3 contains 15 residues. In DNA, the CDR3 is TGTGCCAGCAGTTTAAGTGGCCGAGGAGGGGATACGCAGTATTTT. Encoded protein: CASSLSGRGGDTQYF.

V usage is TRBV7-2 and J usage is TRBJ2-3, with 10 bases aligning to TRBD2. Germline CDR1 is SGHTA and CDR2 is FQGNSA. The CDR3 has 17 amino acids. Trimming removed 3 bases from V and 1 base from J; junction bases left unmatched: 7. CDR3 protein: CASSFQSGGEGTDTQYF. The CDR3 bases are TGTGCCAGCAGCTTCCAGAGCGGGGGGGAGGGCACAGATACGCAGTATTTT.

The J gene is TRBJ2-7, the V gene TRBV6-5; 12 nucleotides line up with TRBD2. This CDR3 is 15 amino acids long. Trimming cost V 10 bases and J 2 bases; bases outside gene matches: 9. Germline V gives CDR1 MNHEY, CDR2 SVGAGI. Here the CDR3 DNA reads TGTGCCACGCAAAGCGCTAGCGGGGGGGCCTACGAGCAGTACTTC. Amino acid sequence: CATQSASGGAYEQYF.

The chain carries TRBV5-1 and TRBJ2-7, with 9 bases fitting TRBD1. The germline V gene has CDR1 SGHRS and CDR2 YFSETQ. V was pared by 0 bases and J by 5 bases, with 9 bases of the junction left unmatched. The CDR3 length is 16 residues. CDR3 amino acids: CASSLEPPGQGHEQYF. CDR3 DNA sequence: TGCGCCAGCAGCTTGGAACCTCCGGGACAGGGCCACGAGCAGTACTTC.

The CDR3 bases are TGTGCCATCAGGCGGACTAGCGGGGGGACGAGCACAGATACGCAGTATTTT. Translating gives CAIRRTSGGTSTDTQYF. The gene calls are TRBV10-3 and TRBJ2-3, with TRBD2 matching over 14 bases. Germline V gene data show CDR1 as ENHRY and CDR2 as SYGVKD. The CDR3 has 17 residues. With V trimmed by 6 bases and J by 0 bases, 5 bases remained unmatched.

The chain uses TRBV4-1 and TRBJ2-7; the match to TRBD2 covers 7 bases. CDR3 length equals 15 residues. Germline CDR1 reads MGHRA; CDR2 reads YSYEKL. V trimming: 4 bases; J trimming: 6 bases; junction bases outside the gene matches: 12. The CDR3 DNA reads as TGCGCCAGCAGCCCTCTCCGGGGGGAATTTAGCGAGCAGTACTTC. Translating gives CASSPLRGEFSEQYF.

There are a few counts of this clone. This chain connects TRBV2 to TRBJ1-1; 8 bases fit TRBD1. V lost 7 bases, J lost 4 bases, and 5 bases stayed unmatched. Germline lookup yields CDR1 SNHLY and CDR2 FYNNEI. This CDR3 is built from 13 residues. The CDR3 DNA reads TGTGCCAGCACCCAGGGGGCCTCCACTGAAGCTTTCTTT. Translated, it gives CASTQGASTEAFF.

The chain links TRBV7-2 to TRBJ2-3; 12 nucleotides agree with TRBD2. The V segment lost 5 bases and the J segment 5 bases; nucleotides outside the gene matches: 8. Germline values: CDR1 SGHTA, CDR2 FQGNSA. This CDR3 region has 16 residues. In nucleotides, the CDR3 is TGTGCCAGCAGCCCCCTACTAGCGGGGGGAGTAGATACGCAGTATTTT. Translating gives CASSPLLAGGVDTQYF.

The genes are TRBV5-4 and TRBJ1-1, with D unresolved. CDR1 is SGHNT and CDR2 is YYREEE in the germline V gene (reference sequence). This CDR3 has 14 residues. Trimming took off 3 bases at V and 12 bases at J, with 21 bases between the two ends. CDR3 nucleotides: TGTGCCAGCAGCTCCGAAGGAAGGTCGAGGAAAACTTTCTTT. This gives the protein CASSSEGRSRKTFF.

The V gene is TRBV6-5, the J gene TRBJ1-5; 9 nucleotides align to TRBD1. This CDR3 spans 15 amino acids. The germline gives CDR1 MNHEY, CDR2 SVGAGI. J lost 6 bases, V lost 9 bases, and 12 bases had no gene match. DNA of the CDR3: TGTGCCAGTGAATCGGGACAGGGAATAACTCAGCCCCAGCATTTT. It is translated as CASESGQGITQPQHF.